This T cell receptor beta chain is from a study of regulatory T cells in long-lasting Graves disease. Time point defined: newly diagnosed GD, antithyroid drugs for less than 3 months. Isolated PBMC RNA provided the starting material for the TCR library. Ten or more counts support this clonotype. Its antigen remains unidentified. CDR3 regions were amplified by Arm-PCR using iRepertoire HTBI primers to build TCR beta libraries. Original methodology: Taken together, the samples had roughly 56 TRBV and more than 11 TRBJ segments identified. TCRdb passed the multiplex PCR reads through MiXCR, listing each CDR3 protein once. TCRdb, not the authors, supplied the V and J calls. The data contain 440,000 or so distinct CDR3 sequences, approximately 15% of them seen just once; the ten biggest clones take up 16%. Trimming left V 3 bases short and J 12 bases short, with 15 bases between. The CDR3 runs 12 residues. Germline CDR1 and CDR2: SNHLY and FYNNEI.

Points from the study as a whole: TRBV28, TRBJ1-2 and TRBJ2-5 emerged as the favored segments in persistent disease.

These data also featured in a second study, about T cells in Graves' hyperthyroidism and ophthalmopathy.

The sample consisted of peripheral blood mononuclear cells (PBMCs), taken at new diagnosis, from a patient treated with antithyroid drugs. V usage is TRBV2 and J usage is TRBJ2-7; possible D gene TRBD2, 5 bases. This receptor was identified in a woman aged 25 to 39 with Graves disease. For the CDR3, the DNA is TGTGCCAGCAGTGAGGAGGTGAGGGTTTGGTACTTC. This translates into CASSEEVRVWYF.